This note documents a single TCR beta chain sequence. These data are taken from a study of blood T cell repertoires in COVID-19. Germline V lookup: CDR1 MGHRA, CDR2 YSYEKL. The CDR3 is 22 residues long. Trimming cost V 6 bases and J 6 bases; bases outside gene matches: 31. Per the original data handling: Cell counts per sample came from amplifying reference gene primers. Data came from immunoSEQ multiplex PCR; TCRdb stores just in-frame clones and leaves some out. That table supplies the V and J calls and clone size; D and trimming were determined from the DNA. Of more than 85,000 clones in the sample, roughly 85% were seen once.

The sequenced material came from peripheral blood. The chain is built from TRBV4-1 and TRBJ2-7; 11 positions match TRBD2. This TCR came from a woman aged 80 or older with acute or convalescent COVID-19. CDR3 protein: CASSSGTGTPFPLAGGRPEQYV. CDR3 coding DNA: TGCGCCAGCAGTTCTGGGACCGGGACACCTTTTCCCTTAGCGGGAGGGCGTCCCGAGCAGTACGTC.